Below are 17 T cell receptor beta chains sequenced from a single sample in a study of blood T cell repertoires in COVID-19. The method was immunoSEQ multiplex PCR; TCRdb's version includes in-frame clones alone and lacks a portion of them. Among 130,000 to 150,000 clones listed, approximately 88% were seen once. Sequenced input: PBMCs or T cells enriched from blood (not recorded which). All receptors derive from a woman younger than 45 with acute COVID-19.

The chain joins TRBV18 to TRBJ2-5, with TRBD1 identical over 8 bases. From germline, CDR1 is KGHSH and CDR2 LQKENI. The junction had 5 bases not matched to a gene; V was cut back by 3 bases and J by 2 bases. The CDR3 is made up of 15 amino acids. CDR3: CASSPGQARQETQYF. Written as DNA, the CDR3 is TGTGCCAGCTCACCGGGACAGGCAAGACAAGAGACCCAGTACTTC.

The chain has TRBV20-1 and TRBJ2-1, with a possible D match to TRBD2 (5 bases). There are 11 residues in the CDR3. Looked up from germline, CDR1 is DFQATT and CDR2 is SNEGSKA (reference sequence). V was clipped by 6 bases and J by 8 bases, with 11 bases between them. DNA of the CDR3: TGCAGTGCGACTACCCCCCATGAGCAGTTCTTC. Residues: CSATTPHEQFF.

The chain employs TRBV30 and TRBJ1-3; D is possibly TRBD1 (6 bases). The V and J ends lost 3 bases and 4 bases respectively, with 10 bases between them. This CDR3 has 13 residues. Per the germline V gene, CDR1 is GTSNPN and CDR2 is SVGIG (reference sequence). CDR3 region: CAWRVRGGNTIYF. The CDR3 DNA reads as TGTGCCTGGAGAGTCAGGGGAGGAAACACCATATATTTT.

The V call is TRBV4-3, the J call TRBJ1-1; D not resolved. Per the germline V gene, CDR1 is LGHNA and CDR2 is YSLEER. Trimming removed 0 bases from V and 1 base from J, with 12 bases in between. The CDR3 is made up of 16 amino acids. CDR3 bases: TGCGCCAGCAGCCAAGATCTCGGTAAGAAGAACACTGAAGCTTTCTTT. It yields the protein CASSQDLGKKNTEAFF.

The rearrangement links TRBV20-1 to TRBJ1-2, with D possibly being TRBD1 (6 bases). V lost 3 bases, J lost 6 bases, and 8 bases lay in between. This CDR3 spans 11 amino acids. Germline CDR1 is DFQATT and CDR2 is SNEGSKA (reference sequence). The CDR3 nucleotides read TGCAGTGCTAGTAGGGGGAATGGCTACACCTTC. Translating gives CSASRGNGYTF.

The rearrangement links TRBV11-2 to TRBJ1-3; 8 positions match TRBD1. CDR3 length: 15 residues. V shed 3 bases and J 4 bases; nucleotides not matched to a gene: 5. The V gene's germline CDR1 is SGHAT and CDR2 FQNNGV. The CDR3 is CASSLPTGAGNTIYF. As DNA, the CDR3 is TGTGCCAGCAGCTTGCCGACAGGGGCCGGAAACACCATATATTTT.

The V and J genes are TRBV9 and TRBJ2-3, with 7 bases matching TRBD2. The germline V gene has CDR1 SGDLS and CDR2 YYNGEE. The CDR3 runs 15 residues. Trimming took 4 bases from V and 2 from J; bases not matched to a gene: 7. CDR3 DNA: TGTGCCAGCAGCCCCCGGGGGGTAAACACAGATACGCAGTATTTT. Amino acids: CASSPRGVNTDTQYF. Based on the CDR3 plus reference TRBV9 and TRBJ2-3, the full variable domain is DSGVTQTPKHLITATGQRVTLRCSPRSGDLSVYWYQQSLDQGLQFLIQYYNGEERAKGNILERFSAQQFPDLHSELNLSSLELGDSALYFCASSPRGVNTDTQYFGPGTRLTVL.

The chain combines TRBV7-6 with TRBJ1-2, with TRBD1 matching over 7 bases. There are 13 residues in the CDR3. Germline V gene data show CDR1 as SGHVS and CDR2 as FNYEAQ. The trim removed 5 bases at V and 8 bases at J, leaving 8 bases unmatched. The CDR3 protein is CASSPTGTRGYTF. CDR3 nucleotides: TGTGCCAGCAGCCCGACAGGGACGCGGGGCTACACCTTC.

The count of this clone is one. V and J are TRBV6-5 and TRBJ2-5, with 10 bases identical to TRBD1. Per the germline V gene, CDR1 is MNHEY and CDR2 is SVGAGI. CDR3 length: 16 residues. Losses at the gene ends were 0 bases for V and 5 bases for J; bases not matched to a gene: 6. The CDR3 coding sequence is TGTGCCAGCAGTTACTCGAGCACGGACAGGGGGGAGACCCAGTACTTC. Residues: CASSYSSTDRGETQYF.

The chain carries TRBV11-3 and TRBJ2-2; 10 positions agree with TRBD1. V was clipped by 5 bases and J by 6 bases; unmatched bases: 3. The CDR3 has 14 amino acids. Germline values: CDR1 SGHNT, CDR2 YENEEA. CDR3: CASSLGTGAGELFF. Written as DNA, the CDR3 is TGTGCCAGCAGCCTCGGGACAGGGGCCGGGGAGCTGTTTTTT.

The J gene is TRBJ2-2, the V gene TRBV28; 7 bases map to TRBD1. J gave up 3 bases and V 7 bases, and 8 bases lay outside the gene matches. Looked up from germline, CDR1 is MDHEN and CDR2 is SYDVKM. The CDR3 consists of 15 residues. The DNA for the CDR3 is TGTGCCAGCAAAATACATACAGGGGACACCGGGGAGCTGTTTTTT. This sequence encodes CASKIHTGDTGELFF.

This chain uses TRBV2 with TRBJ1-1; 7 bases match TRBD1. Germline V gene data show CDR1 as SNHLY and CDR2 as FYNNEI. The CDR3 runs to 13 residues. V was pared by 6 bases and J by 0 bases, with 1 base of the junction left unmatched. The CDR3 is CASSGQVNTEAFF. The CDR3 region has the DNA TGTGCCAGCAGCGGACAGGTGAACACTGAAGCTTTCTTT.

This clone was detected only a few times. This chain uses TRBV29-1 with TRBJ2-3, with D tentatively TRBD2 (6 bases). Germline CDR1 is SQVTM and CDR2 is ANQGSEA. Trimming removed 4 bases at V and 6 bases at J, with 11 bases between. The CDR3 runs to 12 residues. CDR3 nucleotides: TGCAGCGTTGTGCCTAGCGTCGATACGCAGTATTTT. This translates into CSVVPSVDTQYF.

The table lists this clone with a count of one. The CDR3 reads CASRGTGGGETQYF. CDR3 nucleotide sequence: TGTGCCAGTAGGGGGACAGGGGGAGGGGAGACCCAGTACTTC. This chain joins TRBV19 and TRBJ2-5; TRBD1 aligns across 11 bases. The CDR3 consists of 14 residues. Germline V gives CDR1 LNHDA, CDR2 SQIVND (reference sequence). V gave up 6 bases and J gave up 5 bases; unmatched junction bases: 5. The full variable domain, with the rest looked up from reference TRBV19 and TRBJ2-5, is DGGITQSPKYLFRKEGQNVTLSCEQNLNHDAMYWYRQDPGQGLRLIYYSQIVNDFQKGDIAEGYSVSREKKESFPLTVTSAQKNPTAFYLCASRGTGGGETQYFGPGTRLLVL.

The J gene is TRBJ2-1, the V gene TRBV5-1, with D maybe TRBD1 (5 bases). Deletions cut 2 bases from V and 3 bases from J, with 6 bases between. The CDR3 runs 13 residues. CDR1 is SGHRS, CDR2 YFSETQ, per germline. The CDR3 here is CASSLQDYNEQFF. The CDR3 nucleotides are TGCGCCAGCAGCTTACAGGACTACAATGAGCAGTTCTTC.

This rearrangement joins TRBV9 to TRBJ2-3, with TRBD2 matching 11 bases. Germline CDR1 reads SGDLS; CDR2 reads YYNGEE. With 2 bases clipped from V and 5 bases from J, the junction kept 4 bases outside the gene matches. The CDR3 consists of 15 residues. The CDR3 bases are TGTGCCAGCAGCGTCGCCGGACTAGCGGGAGATACGCAGTATTTT. The encoded protein is CASSVAGLAGDTQYF.

V gene TRBV10-3 combines with J gene TRBJ1-1; TRBD1 might be the D (5 bases). From germline, CDR1 is ENHRY and CDR2 SYGVKD. The CDR3 has 15 residues. The germline V and J ends were trimmed by 2 bases and 0 bases, with 10 bases remaining between them. For the CDR3, the DNA is TGTGCCATCAGTGAGAGACAGAGGATGAACACTGAAGCTTTCTTT. Encoded protein: CAISERQRMNTEAFF.